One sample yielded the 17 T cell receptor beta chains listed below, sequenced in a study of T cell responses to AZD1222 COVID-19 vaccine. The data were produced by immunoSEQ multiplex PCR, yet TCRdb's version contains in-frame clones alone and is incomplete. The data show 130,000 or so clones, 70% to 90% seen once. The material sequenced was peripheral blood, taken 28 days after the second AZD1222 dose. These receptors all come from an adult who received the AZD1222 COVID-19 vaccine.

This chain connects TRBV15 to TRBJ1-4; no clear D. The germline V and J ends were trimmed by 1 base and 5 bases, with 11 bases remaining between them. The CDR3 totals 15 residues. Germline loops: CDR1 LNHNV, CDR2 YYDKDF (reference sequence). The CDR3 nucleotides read TGTGCCACCAGCAGAGTTCGGGAGATAAATGAAAAACTGTTTTTT. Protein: CATSRVREINEKLFF.

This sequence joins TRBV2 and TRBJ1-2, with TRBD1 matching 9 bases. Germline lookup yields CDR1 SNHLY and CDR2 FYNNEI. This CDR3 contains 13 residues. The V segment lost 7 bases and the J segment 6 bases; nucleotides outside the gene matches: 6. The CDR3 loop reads CASKGTGGDGYTF. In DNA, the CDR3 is TGTGCCAGCAAAGGAACAGGGGGCGATGGCTACACCTTC.

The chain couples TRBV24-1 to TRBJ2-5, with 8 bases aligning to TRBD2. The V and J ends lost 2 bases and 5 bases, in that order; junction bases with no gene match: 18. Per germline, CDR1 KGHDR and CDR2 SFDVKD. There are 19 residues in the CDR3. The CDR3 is CATSDSSGTRESTWETQYF. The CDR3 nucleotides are TGTGCCACCAGTGATTCGTCCGGGACTAGAGAGTCCACCTGGGAGACCCAGTACTTC.

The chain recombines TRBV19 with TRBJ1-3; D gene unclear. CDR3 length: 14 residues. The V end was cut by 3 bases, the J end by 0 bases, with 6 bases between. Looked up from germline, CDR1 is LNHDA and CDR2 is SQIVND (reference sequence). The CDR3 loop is CASSIRFSGNTIYF. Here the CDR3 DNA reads TGTGCCAGTAGTATCAGGTTCTCTGGAAACACCATATATTTT.

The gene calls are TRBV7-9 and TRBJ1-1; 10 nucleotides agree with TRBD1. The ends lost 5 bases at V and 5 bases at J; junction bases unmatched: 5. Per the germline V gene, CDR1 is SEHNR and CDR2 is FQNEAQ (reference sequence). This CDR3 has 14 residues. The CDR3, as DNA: TGTGCCAGCAGCCAGACAGGGGGCCTAACTGAAGCTTTCTTT. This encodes CASSQTGGLTEAFF.

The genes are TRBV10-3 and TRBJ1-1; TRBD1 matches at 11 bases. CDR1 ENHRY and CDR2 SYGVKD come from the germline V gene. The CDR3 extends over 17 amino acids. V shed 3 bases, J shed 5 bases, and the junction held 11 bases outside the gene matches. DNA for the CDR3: TGTGCCATCAGTGATCGGGGACAGGGGGTAGATGGGACTGAAGCTTTCTTT. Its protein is CAISDRGQGVDGTEAFF.

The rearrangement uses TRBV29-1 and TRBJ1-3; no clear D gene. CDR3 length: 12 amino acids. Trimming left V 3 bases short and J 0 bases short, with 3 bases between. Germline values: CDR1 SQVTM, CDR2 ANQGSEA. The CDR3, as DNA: TGCAGCGTTGACGTCTCTGGAAACACCATATATTTT. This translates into CSVDVSGNTIYF.

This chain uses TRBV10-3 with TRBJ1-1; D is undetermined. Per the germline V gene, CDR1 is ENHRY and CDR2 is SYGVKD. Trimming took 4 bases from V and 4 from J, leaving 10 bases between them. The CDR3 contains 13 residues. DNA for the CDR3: TGTGCCATCAGTGGTCGGGTCGGCACTGAAGCTTTCTTT. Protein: CAISGRVGTEAFF.

For the CDR3, the DNA is TGTGCCAGCAGCCGCCTCCCAACCGGGACAGGCCTCTACGAGCAGTACTTC. The encoded protein is CASSRLPTGTGLYEQYF. The gene calls are TRBV3-1 (or the pseudogene TRBV3-2) and TRBJ2-7, with TRBD1 matching over 8 bases. The CDR3 sequence is 17 residues long. Germline V gene sequence: CDR1 LGHDT, CDR2 YNNKEL (reference sequence). The trim removed 4 bases at V and 3 bases at J, leaving 14 bases unmatched.

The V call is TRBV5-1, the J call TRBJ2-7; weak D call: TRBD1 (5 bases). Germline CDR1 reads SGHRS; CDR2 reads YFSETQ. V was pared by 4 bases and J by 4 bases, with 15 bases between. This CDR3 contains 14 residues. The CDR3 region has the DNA TGCGCCAGCAGCCAACCAGGGCAAGAATACGAGCAGTACTTC. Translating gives CASSQPGQEYEQYF.

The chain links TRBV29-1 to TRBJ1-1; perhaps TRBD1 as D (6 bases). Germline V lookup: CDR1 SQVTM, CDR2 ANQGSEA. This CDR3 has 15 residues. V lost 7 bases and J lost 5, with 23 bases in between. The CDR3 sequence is CSAATPGAPGTEAFF. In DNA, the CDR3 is TGCAGCGCCGCAACCCCAGGGGCCCCGGGGACTGAAGCTTTCTTT.

The DNA of the CDR3 is TGTGCCAGTAGTATTACGACGGCCGGGAGGAGCAATCAGCCCCAGCATTTT. It is translated as CASSITTAGRSNQPQHF. The chain recombines TRBV19 with TRBJ1-5; D remains ambiguous. Germline values: CDR1 LNHDA, CDR2 SQIVND (reference sequence). The CDR3 totals 17 residues. V was trimmed by 3 bases and J by 1 base, leaving 16 bases between them.

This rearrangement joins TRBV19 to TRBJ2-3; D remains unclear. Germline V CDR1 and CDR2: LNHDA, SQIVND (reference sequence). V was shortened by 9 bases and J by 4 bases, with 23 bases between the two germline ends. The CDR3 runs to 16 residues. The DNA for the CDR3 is TGTGCCAGGACCGCTCTTTCGATCTGGGGTGCAGATACGCAGTATTTT. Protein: CARTALSIWGADTQYF.

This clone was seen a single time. The CDR3 loop reads CASSPLPGQGNTEAFF. Written as DNA, the CDR3 is TGTGCCAGCTCACCCCTCCCCGGGCAGGGAAACACTGAAGCTTTCTTT. The rearrangement joins TRBV18 to TRBJ1-1; possibly TRBD1 for D (5 bases). Germline-derived CDR1 and CDR2 are KGHSH and LQKENI. Trimming pared 3 bases from V and 2 bases from J, leaving 16 bases between. CDR3 length: 16 residues.

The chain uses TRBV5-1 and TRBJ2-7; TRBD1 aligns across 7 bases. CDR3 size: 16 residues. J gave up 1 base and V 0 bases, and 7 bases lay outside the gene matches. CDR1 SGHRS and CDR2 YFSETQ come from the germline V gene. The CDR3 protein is CASSLVMGQSSYEQYF. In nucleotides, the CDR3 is TGCGCCAGCAGCTTGGTCATGGGACAGAGTTCCTACGAGCAGTACTTC.

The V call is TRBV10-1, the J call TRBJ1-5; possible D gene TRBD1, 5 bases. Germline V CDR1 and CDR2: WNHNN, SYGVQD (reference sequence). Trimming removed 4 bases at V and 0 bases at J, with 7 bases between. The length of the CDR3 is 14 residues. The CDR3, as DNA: TGCGCCAGCAGTGGACAGCATAGCAATCAGCCCCAGCATTTT. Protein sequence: CASSGQHSNQPQHF.

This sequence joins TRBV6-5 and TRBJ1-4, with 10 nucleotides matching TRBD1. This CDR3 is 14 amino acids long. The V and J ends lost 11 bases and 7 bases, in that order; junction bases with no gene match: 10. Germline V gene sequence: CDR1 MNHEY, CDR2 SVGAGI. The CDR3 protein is CAGGPGQGTEKLFF. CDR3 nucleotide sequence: TGTGCCGGAGGACCGGGACAGGGGACTGAAAAACTGTTTTTT.